This passage covers 19 T cell receptor beta chains from one sample sequenced in a study of blood T cells in healthy people across ages. The use of a sample-barcoded 5' primer and a J-beta primer mix characterized a second PCR of about 7 to 12 cycles. Each CDR3 protein is one row after TCRdb ran MiXCR on the 5' RACE reads. Found here are fewer than 900,000 distinct CDR3 sequences, roughly 34% of them singletons; the top ten hold 10% to 15%. Material: blood. The receptors derive from a man younger than 35 in good health.

J is TRBJ1-2 and V is TRBV2; 7 bases are shared with TRBD1. Trimming at V came to 3 bases and at J to 8 bases, leaving 9 bases not matched to a gene. The CDR3 has 14 amino acids. The germline gives CDR1 SNHLY, CDR2 FYNNEI. The CDR3 loop is CASSDQGGLRGYTF. CDR3 nucleotide sequence: TGTGCCAGCAGTGACCAGGGGGGACTTAGGGGCTACACCTTC.

This clonotype was recorded many times. The gene calls are TRBV5-1 and TRBJ2-1, with a tentative D call TRBD2 (6 bases). CDR3 length equals 14 residues. Looked up from germline, CDR1 is SGHRS and CDR2 is YFSETQ. V was trimmed by 4 bases and J by 0 bases, leaving 8 bases between them. The CDR3 sequence is CASSRLGSYNEQFF. CDR3 nucleotide sequence: TGCGCCAGCAGCCGACTAGGCTCCTACAATGAGCAGTTCTTC.

This clonotype occurred a few times. V usage is TRBV7-2 and J usage is TRBJ2-1, with no clear D. Trimming pared 4 bases from V and 5 bases from J, leaving 12 bases between. The germline V gene has CDR1 SGHTA and CDR2 FQGNSA. The CDR3 sequence is 14 residues long. CDR3 DNA: TGTGCCAGCAGCTGGCCAACCGAAAACAATGAGCAGTTCTTC. Translation gives CASSWPTENNEQFF.

Only one count was recorded for this clonotype. DNA for the CDR3: TGTGCCAGCAGTGCACAGGGTGCGGGGGCCAACGTCCTGACTTTC. It specifies CASSAQGAGANVLTF. The chain is built from TRBV27 and TRBJ2-6; weak D call: TRBD1 (6 bases). V was clipped by 5 bases and J by 4 bases, with 12 bases between them. Germline assignment: CDR1 MNHEY and CDR2 SMNVEV (reference sequence). This CDR3 has 15 residues.

The chain couples TRBV13 to TRBJ1-2; D possibly corresponds to TRBD1 (6 bases). There are 16 residues in the CDR3. V was clipped by 2 bases and J by 3 bases, with 16 bases between them. Germline CDR1 and CDR2: PRHDT and FYEKMQ (reference sequence). CDR3 nucleotides: TGTGCCAGCAGCTTAAACGTCGGGCAGGGGTACTATGGCTACACCTTC. It is translated as CASSLNVGQGYYGYTF.

The chain is built from TRBV6-5 and TRBJ2-5; D may be TRBD1 (6 bases). Germline V gene sequence: CDR1 MNHEY, CDR2 SVGAGI. With 2 bases removed from V and 5 bases from J, the gap between germline ends came to 15 bases. The CDR3 contains 15 residues. The DNA for the CDR3 is TGTGCCAGCAGTTACAAGGACAGTAGGGTCGAGACCCAGTACTTC. This encodes CASSYKDSRVETQYF.

Regarding this clonotype: Germline and junction disagree at one end, which may indicate a read error. J is TRBJ2-5 and V is TRBV10-2; D may be TRBD2 (5 bases). CDR1 WSHSY and CDR2 SAAADI come from the germline V gene. The CDR3 contains 13 residues. CDR3 loop: CTSSEVGRETQYF. CDR3 sequence (DNA): TGCACCAGCAGTGAGGTGGGGAGAGAGACCCAGTACTTC.

CDR3 sequence: CASSFLWTERNTEAFF. The CDR3 nucleotides are TGTGCCAGCAGTTTCTTATGGACAGAGAGAAACACTGAAGCTTTCTTT. This rearrangement joins TRBV12-3 or TRBV12-4 to TRBJ1-1; a weak D match, TRBD1 (6 bases). Trimming removed 3 bases at V and 2 bases at J, with 16 bases between. The CDR3 contains 16 residues.

This clonotype occurred once. Just one base apart from a much larger clone, this may be a read error. The chain couples TRBV7-2 to TRBJ2-7, with D possibly TRBD2 on 7 matching bases. Germline CDR1 is SGHTA and CDR2 is FQGNSA. CDR3 length: 17 amino acids. The germline V and J ends were trimmed by 1 base and 7 bases, with 23 bases remaining between them. The chain's CDR3 is CASSLDPGGGRLNEQYF. The CDR3 bases are TGTGCCAGCAGCTTAGATCCTGGGGGGGGGCGTCTCAATGAGCAGTACTTC.

The CDR3 nucleotides are TGCGCCAGCAGCTTGGACCGGACTAGCGGAGAAATGTACGAGCAGTACTTC. Translation gives CASSLDRTSGEMYEQYF. V is TRBV5-1 and J is TRBJ2-7; 10 bases are shared with TRBD2. Germline-derived CDR1 and CDR2 are SGHRS and YFSETQ. Germline trimming cut 0 bases from V and 4 bases from J; bases unmatched to any gene: 10. CDR3 size: 17 residues.

This clonotype was seen at least ten times. The V and J genes are TRBV7-2 and TRBJ2-1; D perhaps matches TRBD1 (6 bases). Trimming pared 5 bases from V and 9 bases from J, leaving 17 bases between. This CDR3 has 14 amino acids. Germline lookup yields CDR1 SGHTA and CDR2 FQGNSA. This CDR3 reads CASSPQLQGSEQFF. In DNA, the CDR3 is TGTGCCAGCAGCCCTCAGCTCCAGGGGAGTGAGCAGTTCTTC.

The chain employs TRBV6-6 and TRBJ1-5, with unresolved D. V dropped 0 bases and J dropped 4 bases, with 10 bases sitting between them. Germline assignment: CDR1 MNHNY and CDR2 SVGAGI (reference sequence). CDR3 length equals 15 residues. CDR3: CASSYSTQPNQPQHF. DNA of the CDR3: TGTGCCAGCAGTTACTCGACACAGCCTAATCAGCCCCAGCATTTT.

To note about this clonotype: This may be a read error: a much more frequent sequence differs by one nucleotide. In nucleotides, the CDR3 is TGCGCCAGCAGCCAAGAGAACCTAAGCACAGATGCGCAGTATTTT. Its protein product is CASSQENLSTDAQYF. The V gene is TRBV4-1, the J gene TRBJ2-3; no reliable D call. Germline V gene data show CDR1 as MGHRA and CDR2 as YSYEKL. This CDR3 has 15 amino acids.

This clonotype has more than one count but fewer than ten. The chain is built from TRBV7-3 and TRBJ1-6, with a tentative D call TRBD1 (5 bases). This CDR3 has 15 amino acids. CDR1 is SGHTA and CDR2 is FQGTGA in the germline V gene. V lost 0 bases, J lost 5 bases, and 8 bases lay in between. In DNA form, the CDR3 reads TGTGCCAGCAGCTTAACCTCAGGGAATAATTCACCCCTCCACTTT. Translation gives CASSLTSGNNSPLHF.

This clonotype was observed a handful of times. The V and J genes are TRBV20-1 and TRBJ1-1, with D possibly matching TRBD1 (5 bases). V was pared by 1 base and J by 10 bases, with 13 bases between. The CDR3 runs 12 residues. Germline assignment: CDR1 DFQATT and CDR2 SNEGSKA (reference sequence). CDR3 coding DNA: TGCAGTGCTAGAGGGGGGGACTACAGAGCTTTCTTT. This encodes CSARGGDYRAFF.

This clonotype was detected only a few times. This CDR3 is CASSRSRDRGLFYEQYF. The CDR3 nucleotides are TGCGCCAGCAGCCGCAGCCGGGACAGGGGCCTTTTCTACGAGCAGTACTTC. The chain recombines TRBV5-1 with TRBJ2-7, with 10 bases identical to TRBD1. CDR1 and CDR2 (germline): SGHRS, YFSETQ. CDR3 size: 17 residues. Trimming cost V 4 bases and J 3 bases; bases outside gene matches: 13.

CDR3 nucleotide sequence: TGTGCCAGCAGCTTAACCACCAATGATGGCTACACCTTC. Translation: CASSLTTNDGYTF. The chain links TRBV7-9 to TRBJ1-2; D call uncertain. CDR3 length equals 13 residues. Germline V lookup: CDR1 SEHNR, CDR2 FQNEAQ (reference sequence). V was cut by 2 bases and J by 6 bases, with 10 bases left in between.

This clonotype was seen a few times. The chain is built from TRBV12-3 or TRBV12-4 and TRBJ2-1, with 7 bases aligning to TRBD1. CDR3 length equals 14 residues. V trimming: 5 bases; J trimming: 6 bases; junction bases outside the gene matches: 7. The CDR3 loop is CASSGGQRGNEQFF. In nucleotides, the CDR3 is TGTGCCAGCAGTGGGGGACAGAGAGGCAATGAGCAGTTCTTC.

Only a few counts were recorded for this clonotype. The CDR3 sequence: CAISDGLSYNEQYF. In DNA form, the CDR3 reads TGTGCCATCAGTGACGGACTATCCTACAATGAGCAGTACTTC. The J gene is TRBJ2-1, the V gene TRBV10-3; TRBD2 might be the D (6 bases). The DNA matches TRBJ2-7 better at its end, which makes the J call doubtful. The germline V gene has CDR1 ENHRY and CDR2 SYGVKD. The CDR3 is 14 residues long.